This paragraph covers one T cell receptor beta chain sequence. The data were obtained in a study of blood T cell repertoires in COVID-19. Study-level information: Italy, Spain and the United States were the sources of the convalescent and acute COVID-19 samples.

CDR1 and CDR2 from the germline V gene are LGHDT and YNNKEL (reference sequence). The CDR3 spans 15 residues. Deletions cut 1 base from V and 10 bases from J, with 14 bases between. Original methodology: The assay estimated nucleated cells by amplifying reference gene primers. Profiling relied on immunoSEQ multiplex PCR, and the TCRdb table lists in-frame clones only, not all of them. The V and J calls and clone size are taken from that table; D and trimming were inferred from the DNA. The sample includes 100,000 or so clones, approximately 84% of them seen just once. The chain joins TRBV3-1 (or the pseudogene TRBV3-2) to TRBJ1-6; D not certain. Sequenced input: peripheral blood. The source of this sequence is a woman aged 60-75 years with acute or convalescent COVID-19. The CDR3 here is CASSQGGTAGSPLHF. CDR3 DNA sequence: TGTGCCAGCAGCCAAGGGGGAACAGCGGGATCACCCCTCCACTTT.